The text below deals with one T cell receptor (beta chain). Germline values: CDR1 SGHTA, CDR2 FQGNSA. The V end lost 2 bases, the J end lost 3 bases, and 14 bases lay between the germline ends. The CDR3 runs to 15 residues. Libraries were prepared by immunoSEQ multiplex PCR; TCRdb keeps only in-frame clonotypes and omits some of them. Of 100,000 or so clones listed, about nine tenths are singletons. This entry comes from a study of OX40 agonist ivuxolimab in advanced cancers. Background on the study: All patients had ivuxolimab intravenously every 2 weeks at 0.01 to 10 mg/kg.

The sample here was CD4+ or CD8+ T cells sorted from blood, taken in a trial of the OX40 agonist ivuxolimab. V usage is TRBV7-2 and J usage is TRBJ2-7, with D possibly matching TRBD2 (5 bases). The TCR comes from an adult with an advanced solid tumor such as melanoma, head and neck, liver or kidney cancer. The CDR3 here is CASSLTRAGNYEQYF. Written as DNA, the CDR3 is TGTGCCAGCAGCTTAACACGCGCCGGGAACTACGAGCAGTACTTC.